This TCR beta chain appears in the sequencing data of a study of CD8 T cells in ankylosing spondylitis. V lost 7 bases to trimming and J lost 4 bases, with 11 bases between them. The CDR3 is 13 amino acids. CDR1 is SQVTM, CDR2 ANQGSEA, per germline. This clonotype was found a few times. Its antigen is not known. TCRdb independently ran MiXCR on the 5' RACE reads; one entry per CDR3 protein. The sample lists about 800,000 distinct CDR3 sequences, 10% to 15% occurring once. Findings and limits, study-wide: One TCR beta motif, made up of 7 or 8 highly homologous variants, appeared characteristic of ankylosing spondylitis blood. Researchers reportedly found disease-linked clones significantly enriched in matched ankylosing spondylitis synovial fluid.

The clonotype originates from a male donor with ankylosing spondylitis. The chain is built from TRBV29-1 and TRBJ1-6; no reliable D call. The material sequenced was blood, either unsorted or a sorted T cell fraction (not recorded which). CDR3: CSARTEYNSPLHF. The CDR3 DNA reads TGCAGCGCCAGGACTGAGTATAATTCACCCCTCCACTTT.